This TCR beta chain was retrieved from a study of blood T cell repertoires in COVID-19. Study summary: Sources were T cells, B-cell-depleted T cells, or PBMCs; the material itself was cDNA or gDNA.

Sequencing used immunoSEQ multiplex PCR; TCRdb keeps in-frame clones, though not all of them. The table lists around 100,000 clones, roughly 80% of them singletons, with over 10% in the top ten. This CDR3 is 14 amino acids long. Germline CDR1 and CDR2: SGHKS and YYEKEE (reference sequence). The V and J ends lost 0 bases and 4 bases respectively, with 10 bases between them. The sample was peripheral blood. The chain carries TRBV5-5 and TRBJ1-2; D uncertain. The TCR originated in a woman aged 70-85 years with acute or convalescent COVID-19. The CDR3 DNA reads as TGTGCCAGCAGCTTGGTGGCAGGCAGCTATGGCTACACCTTC. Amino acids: CASSLVAGSYGYTF. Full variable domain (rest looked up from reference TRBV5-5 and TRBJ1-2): DAGVTQSPTHLIKTRGQQVTLRCSPISGHKSVSWYQQVLGQGPQFIFQYYEKEERGRGNFPDRFSARQFPNYSSELNVNALLLGDSALYLCASSLVAGSYGYTFGSGTRLTVV.